This T cell receptor (beta chain) was sequenced during a study of CD8 T cells in Susac syndrome. Remarks on this clonotype: Its cognate antigen is unknown.

Negative isolation was applied to CD8+ and CD4+ T cells, and FACS enrichment was applied to TEMRA cells. Between the trimmed V and J ends, which lost 6 bases and 0 bases, there was a span of 7 bases. This CDR3 is built from 13 residues. Germline-derived CDR1 and CDR2 are MDHEN and SYDVKM. Study observations and caveats: The TCR sequencing and HLA analysis in the study involved a relatively small number of individuals, as the study acknowledged.

RNA, at about 0.45 to 1 ug, was reverse transcribed with random hexamers. An immunoSEQ multiplex PCR amplified TCR beta CDR3 over 54 Vbeta and 13 Jbeta. Each CDR3 protein is one row after TCRdb ran MiXCR on the immunoSEQ multiplex PCR reads. The repertoire includes more than 120,000 distinct CDR3 sequences, around 94% of them detected once, and around 0.08% sits in the top ten. This TCR was recovered from a human donor in good health. This chain connects TRBV28 to TRBJ2-3; no reliable D call. The sequenced sample was CD4+ T cells from PBMCs. CDR3 sequence (DNA): TGTGCCAGCAGGGACCAGAGCACAGATACGCAGTATTTT. Translation gives CASRDQSTDTQYF.